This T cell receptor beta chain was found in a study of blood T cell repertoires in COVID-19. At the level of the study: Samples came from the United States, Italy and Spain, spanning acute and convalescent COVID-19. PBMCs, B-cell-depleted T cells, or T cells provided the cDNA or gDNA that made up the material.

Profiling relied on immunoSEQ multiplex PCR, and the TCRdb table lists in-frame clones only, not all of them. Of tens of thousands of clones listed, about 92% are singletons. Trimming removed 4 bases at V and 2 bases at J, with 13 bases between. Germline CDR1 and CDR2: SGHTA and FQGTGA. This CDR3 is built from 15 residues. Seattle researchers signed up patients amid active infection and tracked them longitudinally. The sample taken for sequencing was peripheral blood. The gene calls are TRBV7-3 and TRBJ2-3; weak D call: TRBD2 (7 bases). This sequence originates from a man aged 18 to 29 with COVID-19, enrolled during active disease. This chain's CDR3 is CASSSGGAYTDTQYF. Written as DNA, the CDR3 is TGTGCCAGCAGCTCTGGGGGGGCCTACACAGATACGCAGTATTTT.